The 12 T cell receptor beta chains below all came from one sample that was sequenced in a study of cytomegalovirus exposure and HLA in healthy donors. It was with 60 Vbeta and 13 Jbeta primers that the PCR ran. The method was immunoSEQ multiplex PCR; TCRdb's version includes in-frame clones alone and lacks a portion of them. Counted here are roughly 150,000 clones, roughly 80% occurring once; the ten biggest clones make up roughly 2.3%. Sample: PBMCs. Source of these receptors: a male donor in good health and CMV-seronegative.

The chain links TRBV6-5 to TRBJ2-1, with 7 bases fitting TRBD1. From germline, CDR1 is MNHEY and CDR2 SVGAGI. The CDR3 contains 15 residues. V shed 2 bases, J shed 3 bases, and the junction held 4 bases outside the gene matches. The CDR3 DNA follows: TGTGCCAGCAGTTACAAGGGGGCCCTCTACAATGAGCAGTTCTTC. Its protein is CASSYKGALYNEQFF.

The chain couples TRBV5-6 to TRBJ2-5; no clear D gene. CDR3 size: 12 residues. With 4 bases removed from V and 4 bases from J, the gap between germline ends came to 8 bases. Germline V gene lookup returns CDR1 SGHDT and CDR2 YYEEEE. The CDR3 protein is CASSNRLETQYF. DNA for the CDR3: TGTGCCAGCAGCAATAGACTAGAGACCCAGTACTTC.

The rearrangement joins TRBV19 to TRBJ2-7, with 7 bases identical to TRBD1. V was clipped by 1 base and J by 3 bases; unmatched bases: 9. This CDR3 is built from 16 residues. Germline-derived CDR1 and CDR2 are LNHDA and SQIVND (reference sequence). CDR3 coding DNA: TGTGCCAGTAGTATAGTAGGGGGCCCGGGTATCTACGAGCAGTACTTC. Translation gives CASSIVGGPGIYEQYF. The full variable domain, with the rest looked up from reference TRBV19 and TRBJ2-7, is DGGITQSPKYLFRKEGQNVTLSCEQNLNHDAMYWYRQDPGQGLRLIYYSQIVNDFQKGDIAEGYSVSREKKESFPLTVTSAQKNPTAFYLCASSIVGGPGIYEQYFGPGTRLTVT.

The chain is built from TRBV7-3 and TRBJ2-2; a weak D match, TRBD1 (6 bases). CDR3 size: 17 residues. CDR1 and CDR2 (germline): SGHTA, FQGTGA. V was pared by 5 bases and J by 0 bases, with 16 bases between. Written as DNA, the CDR3 is TGTGCCAGCAGCCCCGATTGGGGGCTAGCGAACACCGGGGAGCTGTTTTTT. The encoded protein is CASSPDWGLANTGELFF.

Here the CDR3 reads CASSYSGGSQYF. The CDR3 coding sequence is TGTGCCAGCAGTTACTCGGGAGGATCCCAGTACTTC. The chain recombines TRBV6-5 with TRBJ2-5; tentatively, D is TRBD2 (6 bases). V was pared by 0 bases and J by 9 bases, with 8 bases between. The CDR3 runs 12 residues. Germline V CDR1 and CDR2: MNHEY, SVGAGI.

The rearrangement uses TRBV16 and TRBJ2-1; D is perhaps TRBD2 (6 bases). V lost 4 bases and J 9 bases, leaving 13 bases between the germline ends. Germline CDR1 and CDR2: KGHSY and FQNENV. This CDR3 contains 13 residues. The CDR3 reads CASSPGGTGEQFF. Written as DNA, the CDR3 is TGTGCCAGCAGCCCGGGCGGGACCGGTGAGCAGTTCTTC.

The chain carries TRBV5-1 and TRBJ1-1; D gene ambiguous. Looked up from germline, CDR1 is SGHRS and CDR2 is YFSETQ. Trimming pared 0 bases from V and 5 bases from J, leaving 5 bases between. The CDR3 extends over 12 amino acids. CDR3 coding DNA: TGCGCCAGCAGCTTGGCCTCGACTGAAGCTTTCTTT. Protein sequence: CASSLASTEAFF.

CDR3 in DNA: TGTGCCAGCAGTTACACACAGGTCGGACAGACCCAGTACTTC. Translating it yields CASSYTQVGQTQYF. This chain connects TRBV6-5 to TRBJ2-5; tentatively, D is TRBD1 (5 bases). CDR3 length: 14 residues. The V end was cut by 2 bases, the J end by 6 bases, with 13 bases between. Germline values: CDR1 MNHEY, CDR2 SVGAGI.

The CDR3 coding sequence is TGTGCCAGCAGCAACGGCCTAGCGGGAGGTACCGGGGAGCTGTTTTTT. It yields the protein CASSNGLAGGTGELFF. V is TRBV7-6 and J is TRBJ2-2; 11 bases agree with TRBD2. CDR3 length: 16 residues. The ends lost 5 bases at V and 5 bases at J; junction bases unmatched: 7. Germline V CDR1 and CDR2: SGHVS, FNYEAQ.

This clone was observed a handful of times. The chain couples TRBV7-2 to TRBJ2-1; 10 bases are a match to TRBD1. This CDR3 is built from 16 residues. V dropped 5 bases and J dropped 4; count of bases not matched to a gene: 8. Germline V gene data show CDR1 as SGHTA and CDR2 as FQGNSA. Here the CDR3 DNA reads TGTGCCAGCAGCCTATTGGGGACAGGGGCGTACAATGAGCAGTTCTTC. Translated: CASSLLGTGAYNEQFF.

V and J are TRBV28 and TRBJ1-3; 7 nucleotides agree with TRBD1. The CDR3 loop spans 15 amino acids. Trimming cost V 6 bases and J 1 base; bases outside gene matches: 6. Germline lookup yields CDR1 MDHEN and CDR2 SYDVKM. The CDR3 region is CASSITGVSGNTIYF. The CDR3 DNA reads as TGTGCCAGCAGCATAACAGGGGTTTCTGGAAACACCATATATTTT.

The chain joins TRBV7-2 to TRBJ2-7, with a tentative D call TRBD1 (6 bases). The V gene's germline CDR1 is SGHTA and CDR2 FQGNSA. Trimming removed 5 bases from V and 3 bases from J, with 14 bases in between. The CDR3 is made up of 14 amino acids. The chain's CDR3 is CASSTGRGDYEQYF. The CDR3 DNA reads as TGTGCCAGCAGCACAGGCAGGGGCGACTACGAGCAGTACTTC.